Below, one T cell receptor (beta chain) is given with its context. This entry belongs to a study of T cell changes during pregnancy in multiple sclerosis. Sequencing was performed with immunoSEQ multiplex PCR; in TCRdb, only in-frame clones are kept and a portion is missing. The sample records about 89,000 clones, around 94% being singletons. Deletions cut 8 bases from V and 0 bases from J, with 7 bases between. The CDR3 covers 13 residues. Germline CDR1 and CDR2: MGHRA and YSYEKL. The input for sequencing was peripheral blood, taken after pregnancy. The receptor's source is a female donor in good health, enrolled as a control in a pregnancy study. The genes are TRBV4-1 and TRBJ1-4; D remains unclear. Here the CDR3 reads CASAGTTNEKLFF. The DNA of the CDR3 is TGCGCCAGCGCCGGGACAACTAATGAAAAACTGTTTTTT.